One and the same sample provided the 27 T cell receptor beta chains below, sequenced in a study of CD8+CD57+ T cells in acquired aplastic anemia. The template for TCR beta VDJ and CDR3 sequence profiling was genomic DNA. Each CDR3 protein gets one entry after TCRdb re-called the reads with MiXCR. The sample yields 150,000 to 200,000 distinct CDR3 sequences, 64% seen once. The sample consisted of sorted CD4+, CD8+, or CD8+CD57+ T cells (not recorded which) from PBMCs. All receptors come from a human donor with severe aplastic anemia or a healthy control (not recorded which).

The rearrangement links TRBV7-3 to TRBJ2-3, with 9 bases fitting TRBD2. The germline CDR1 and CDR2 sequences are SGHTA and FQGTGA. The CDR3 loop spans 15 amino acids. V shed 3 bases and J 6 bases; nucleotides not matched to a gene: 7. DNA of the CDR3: TGTGCCAGCAGCTTCGCTAGCGGGGCCGCGGATACGCAGTATTTT. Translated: CASSFASGAADTQYF. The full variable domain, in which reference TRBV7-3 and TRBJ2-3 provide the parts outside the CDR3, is GAGVSQTPSNKVTEKGKYVELRCDPISGHTALYWYRQSLGQGPEFLIYFQGTGAADDSGLPNDRFFAVRPEGSVSTLKIQRTERGDSAVYLCASSFASGAADTQYFGPGTRLTVL.

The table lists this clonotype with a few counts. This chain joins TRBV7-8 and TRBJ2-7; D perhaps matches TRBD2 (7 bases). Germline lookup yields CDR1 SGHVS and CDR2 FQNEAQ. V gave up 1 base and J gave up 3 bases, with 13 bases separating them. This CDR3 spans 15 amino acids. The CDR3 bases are TGTGCCAGCAGCTTAGAGGGGGGGCACAGCTACGAGCAGTACTTC. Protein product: CASSLEGGHSYEQYF.

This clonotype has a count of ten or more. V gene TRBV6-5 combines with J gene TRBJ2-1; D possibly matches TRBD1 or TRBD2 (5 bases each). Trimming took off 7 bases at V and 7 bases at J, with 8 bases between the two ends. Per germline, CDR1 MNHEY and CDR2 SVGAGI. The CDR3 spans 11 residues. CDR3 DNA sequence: TGTGCCAGCACCGAGGGGAATGAGCAGTTCTTC. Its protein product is CASTEGNEQFF.

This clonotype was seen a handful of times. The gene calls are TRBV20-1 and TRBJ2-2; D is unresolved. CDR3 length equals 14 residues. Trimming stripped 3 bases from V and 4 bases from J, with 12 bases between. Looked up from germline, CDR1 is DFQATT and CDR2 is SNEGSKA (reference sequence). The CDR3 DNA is TGCAGTGCTAGGGGAACAGTGGTCACCGGGGAGCTGTTTTTT. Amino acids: CSARGTVVTGELFF.

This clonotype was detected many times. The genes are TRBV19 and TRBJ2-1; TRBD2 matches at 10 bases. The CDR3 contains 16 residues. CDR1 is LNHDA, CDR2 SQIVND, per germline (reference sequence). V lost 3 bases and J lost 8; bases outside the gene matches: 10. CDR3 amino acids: CASSIWGSGGADEQFF. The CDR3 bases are TGTGCCAGTAGTATTTGGGGGAGCGGGGGGGCCGATGAGCAGTTCTTC.

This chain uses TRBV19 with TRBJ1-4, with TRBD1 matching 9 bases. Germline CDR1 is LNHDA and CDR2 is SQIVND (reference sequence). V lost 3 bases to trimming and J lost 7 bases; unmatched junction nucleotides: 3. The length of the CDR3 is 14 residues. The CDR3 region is CASSITGGFEKLFF. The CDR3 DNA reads TGTGCCAGTAGTATCACAGGGGGCTTTGAAAAACTGTTTTTT.

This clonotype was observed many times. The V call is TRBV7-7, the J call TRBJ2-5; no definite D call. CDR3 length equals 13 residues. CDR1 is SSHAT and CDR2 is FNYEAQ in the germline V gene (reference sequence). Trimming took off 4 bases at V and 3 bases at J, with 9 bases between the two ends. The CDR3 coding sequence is TGTGCCAGCAGCTCCAACACGGAAGAGACCCAGTACTTC. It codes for CASSSNTEETQYF.

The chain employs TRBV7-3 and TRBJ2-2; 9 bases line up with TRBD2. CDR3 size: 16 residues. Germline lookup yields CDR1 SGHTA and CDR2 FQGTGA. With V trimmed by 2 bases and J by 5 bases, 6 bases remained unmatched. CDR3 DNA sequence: TGTGCCAGCAGCTTAGCTTGGCTAGCGGGGACCGGGGAGCTGTTTTTT. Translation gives CASSLAWLAGTGELFF.

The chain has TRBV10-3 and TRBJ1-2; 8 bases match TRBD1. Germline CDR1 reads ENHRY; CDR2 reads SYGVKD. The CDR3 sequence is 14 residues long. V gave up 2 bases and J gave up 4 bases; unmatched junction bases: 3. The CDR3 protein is CAISEDRGIYGYTF. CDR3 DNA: TGTGCCATCAGTGAGGACAGGGGAATCTATGGCTACACCTTC.

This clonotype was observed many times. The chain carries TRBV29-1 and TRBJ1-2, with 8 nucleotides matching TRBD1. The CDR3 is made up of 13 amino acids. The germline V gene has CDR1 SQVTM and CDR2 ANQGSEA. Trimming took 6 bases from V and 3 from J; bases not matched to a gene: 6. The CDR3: CSVRTGRDYGYTF. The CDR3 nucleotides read TGCAGCGTCCGGACAGGGAGGGACTATGGCTACACCTTC.

CDR3 DNA: TGTGCCAGCAGCTTGGCGGGGGAACGGGAGCAGTACTTC. Translating gives CASSLAGEREQYF. The chain employs TRBV5-5 and TRBJ2-7; D may be TRBD2 (6 bases). Germline assignment: CDR1 SGHKS and CDR2 YYEKEE (reference sequence). The CDR3 is 13 residues long. With 0 bases removed from V and 7 bases from J, the gap between germline ends came to 11 bases.

CDR3 residues: CASSIGATGSGNTIYF. The CDR3 coding sequence is TGTGCCAGTAGTATCGGGGCGACTGGCTCTGGAAACACCATATATTTT. V and J are TRBV19 and TRBJ1-3; maybe TRBD1 (5 bases). The V gene's germline CDR1 is LNHDA and CDR2 SQIVND (reference sequence). The V gene lost 3 bases and the J gene lost 0 bases, with 12 bases spanning the gap. The CDR3 consists of 16 residues.

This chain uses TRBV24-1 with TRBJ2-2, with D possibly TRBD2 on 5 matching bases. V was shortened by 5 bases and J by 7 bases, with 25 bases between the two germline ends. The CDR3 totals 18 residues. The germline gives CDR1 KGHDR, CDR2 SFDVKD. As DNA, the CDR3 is TGTGCCACCAGTGCCAGCAGTCTGGACTCCCCACCGTTCGGGGAGCTGTTTTTT. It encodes CATSASSLDSPPFGELFF.

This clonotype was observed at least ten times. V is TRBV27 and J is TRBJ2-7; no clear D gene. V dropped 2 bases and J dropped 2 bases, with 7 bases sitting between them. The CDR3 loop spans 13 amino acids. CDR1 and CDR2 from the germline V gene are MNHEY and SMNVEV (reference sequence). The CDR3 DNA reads TGTGCCAGCAGTTTAGGAGTTCCCTACGAGCAGTACTTC. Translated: CASSLGVPYEQYF.

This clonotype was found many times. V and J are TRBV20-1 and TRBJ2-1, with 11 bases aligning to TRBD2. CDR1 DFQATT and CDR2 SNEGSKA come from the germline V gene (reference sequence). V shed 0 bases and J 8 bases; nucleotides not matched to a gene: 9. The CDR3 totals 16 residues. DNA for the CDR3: TGCAGTGCTAGAGATCCCAATAGCGGGGGGGCTTATGAGCAGTTCTTC. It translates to CSARDPNSGGAYEQFF.

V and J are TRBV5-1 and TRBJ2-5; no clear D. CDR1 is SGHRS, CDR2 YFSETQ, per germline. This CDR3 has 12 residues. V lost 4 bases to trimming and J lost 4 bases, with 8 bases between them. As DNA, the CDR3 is TGCGCCAGCAGCCCCCTCGGAGAGACCCAGTACTTC. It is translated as CASSPLGETQYF. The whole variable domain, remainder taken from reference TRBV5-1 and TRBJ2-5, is KAGVTQTPRYLIKTRGQQVTLSCSPISGHRSVSWYQQTPGQGLQFLFEYFSETQRNKGNFPGRFSGRQFSNSRSEMNVSTLELGDSALYLCASSPLGETQYFGPGTRLLVL.

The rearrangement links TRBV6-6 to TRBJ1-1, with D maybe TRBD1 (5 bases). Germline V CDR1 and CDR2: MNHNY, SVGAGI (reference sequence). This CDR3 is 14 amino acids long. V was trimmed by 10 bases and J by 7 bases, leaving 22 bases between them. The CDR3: CATQRQGSYSEAFF. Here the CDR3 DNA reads TGTGCCACCCAACGGCAGGGCTCTTACAGTGAAGCTTTCTTT.

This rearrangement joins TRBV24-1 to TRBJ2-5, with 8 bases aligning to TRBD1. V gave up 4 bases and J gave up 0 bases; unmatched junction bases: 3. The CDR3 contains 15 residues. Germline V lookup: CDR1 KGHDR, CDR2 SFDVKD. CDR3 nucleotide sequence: TGTGCCACCAGTGACGGACAGGGTAACCAAGAGACCCAGTACTTC. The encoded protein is CATSDGQGNQETQYF.

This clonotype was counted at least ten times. The CDR3 reads CASSVDPGGSAGELFF. The DNA of the CDR3 is TGTGCCAGCAGCGTAGACCCGGGGGGGTCTGCCGGGGAGCTGTTTTTT. The J gene is TRBJ2-2, the V gene TRBV9; 8 nucleotides line up with TRBD2. CDR1 is SGDLS, CDR2 YYNGEE, per germline. Unmatched junction bases numbered 7, after V lost 0 bases and J lost 6 bases. The CDR3 is 16 residues long.

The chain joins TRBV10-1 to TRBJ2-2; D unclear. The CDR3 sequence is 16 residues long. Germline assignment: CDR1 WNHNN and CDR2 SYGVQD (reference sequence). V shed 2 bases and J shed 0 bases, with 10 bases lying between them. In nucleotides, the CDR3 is TGCGCCAGCAGTGAGGGGGAATTCGCGAACACCGGGGAGCTGTTTTTT. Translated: CASSEGEFANTGELFF.

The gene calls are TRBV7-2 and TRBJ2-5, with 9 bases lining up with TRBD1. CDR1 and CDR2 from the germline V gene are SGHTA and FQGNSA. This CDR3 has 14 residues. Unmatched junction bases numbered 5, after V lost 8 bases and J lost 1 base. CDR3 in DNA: TGTGCCAGCGGGTACAGGGGGCGCCAAGAGACCCAGTACTTC. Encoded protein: CASGYRGRQETQYF.

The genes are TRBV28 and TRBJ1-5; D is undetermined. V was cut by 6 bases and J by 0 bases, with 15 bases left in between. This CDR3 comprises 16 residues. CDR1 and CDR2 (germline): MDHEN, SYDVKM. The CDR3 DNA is TGTGCCAGCAGCCCAGTCGGGTTTAATAGCAATCAGCCCCAGCATTTT. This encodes CASSPVGFNSNQPQHF.

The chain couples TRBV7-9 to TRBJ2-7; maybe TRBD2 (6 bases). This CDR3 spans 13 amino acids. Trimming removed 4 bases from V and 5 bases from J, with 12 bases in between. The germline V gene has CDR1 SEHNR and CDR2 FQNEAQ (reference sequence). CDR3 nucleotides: TGTGCCAGCAGCTCCCGAGCGGGTGACGAGCAGTACTTC. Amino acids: CASSSRAGDEQYF.

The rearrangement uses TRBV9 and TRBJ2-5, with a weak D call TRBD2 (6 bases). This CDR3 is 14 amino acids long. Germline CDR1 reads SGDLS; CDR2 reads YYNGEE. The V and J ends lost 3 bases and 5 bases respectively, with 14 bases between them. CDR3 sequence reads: CASSGRDSRETQYF. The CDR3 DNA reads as TGTGCCAGCAGCGGACGGGACTCCCGGGAGACCCAGTACTTC.

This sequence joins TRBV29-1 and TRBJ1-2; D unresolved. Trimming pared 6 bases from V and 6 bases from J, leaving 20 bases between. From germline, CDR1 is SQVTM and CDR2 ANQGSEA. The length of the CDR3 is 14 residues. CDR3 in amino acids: CSVALELEGNGYTF. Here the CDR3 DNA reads TGCAGCGTAGCCTTGGAACTTGAAGGGAATGGCTACACCTTC.

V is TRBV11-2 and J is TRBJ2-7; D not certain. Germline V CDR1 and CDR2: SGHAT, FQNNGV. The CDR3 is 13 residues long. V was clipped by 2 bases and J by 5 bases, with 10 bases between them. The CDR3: CASSLRSINEQYF. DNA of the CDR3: TGTGCCAGCAGCTTACGGAGTATCAACGAGCAGTACTTC.

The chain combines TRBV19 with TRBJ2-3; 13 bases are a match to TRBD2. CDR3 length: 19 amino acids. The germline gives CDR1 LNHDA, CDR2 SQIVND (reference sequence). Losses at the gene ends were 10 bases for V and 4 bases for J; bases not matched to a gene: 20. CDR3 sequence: CATSDPTSGRAGLADTQYF. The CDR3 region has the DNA TGTGCCACCAGTGACCCTACTAGCGGGAGGGCCGGACTCGCAGATACGCAGTATTTT.